These T cell receptor beta chains were read from a single sample in a study of long-term antiretroviral therapy in people with HIV. Sequenced by immunoSEQ multiplex PCR; TCRdb stores in-frame clones only, minus some. Altogether over 30,000 clones are present, over 80% being singletons, with the ten largest covering roughly 5.8%. The source was unsorted PBMCs, collected 1 year after starting antiretroviral therapy. The origin of the receptors is a man younger than 35 with HIV. CDR3s include the opening cysteine and the closing phenylalanine or tryptophan. The D gene is left open where the match is weak. For some rows the clone size is stated as once, few or many, or as a class when expanded; others skip it.

J gene,D gene,V gene,clone size,CDR3 protein,CDR3 DNA
TRBJ1-1,-,TRBV5-1,-,CASSLRALEEAFF,TGCGCCAGCAGCCTCCGGGCCCTCGAGGAAGCTTTCTTT
TRBJ2-1,-,TRBV19,-,CASSIELAYNEQFF,TGTGCCAGTAGTATTGAACTAGCCTACAATGAGCAGTTCTTC
TRBJ1-2,-,TRBV29-1,few,CSVETGGDTF,TGCAGCGTTGAAACCGGGGGGGACACCTTC
TRBJ2-3,TRBD2,TRBV14,-,CASSPMGLAGRATQYF,TGTGCCAGCAGCCCCATGGGACTAGCGGGAAGGGCTACGCAGTATTTT
TRBJ1-5,-,TRBV6-6,-,CASNTRRFPQHF,TGTGCCAGCAACACCAGAAGGTTTCCCCAGCATTTT
TRBJ2-3,-,TRBV9,-,CASSVGASEGDTQYF,TGTGCCAGCAGCGTGGGGGCTAGTGAGGGAGATACGCAGTATTTT
TRBJ2-7,TRBD2,TRBV4-3,-,CASSQDRASGYEQYF,TGCGCCAGCAGCCAAGATAGGGCTAGCGGCTACGAGCAGTACTTC
TRBJ2-4,-,TRBV18,-,CASSPAGGRDIQYF,TGTGCCAGCTCACCCGCTGGAGGCAGGGACATTCAGTACTTC
TRBJ1-1,-,TRBV28,-,CASSSRRTVNTEAFF,TGTGCCAGCAGTTCCCGCCGGACAGTTAACACTGAAGCTTTCTTT
TRBJ2-7,-,TRBV15,-,CATSRDRLTNYEQYF,TGTGCCACCAGCAGAGACAGACTAACTAACTACGAGCAGTACTTC
TRBJ2-1,-,TRBV11-1,-,CASSLVTVVLGEQFF,TGTGCCAGCAGCTTAGTTACAGTGGTCCTGGGGGAGCAGTTCTTC
TRBJ2-2,-,TRBV19,-,CASSMGYSGELFF,TGTGCCAGTAGTATGGGATACTCCGGGGAGCTGTTTTTT
TRBJ2-7,-,TRBV27,-,CASSLLPLGDEQYF,TGTGCCAGCAGTTTGTTACCCCTGGGAGACGAGCAGTACTTC
TRBJ2-7,-,TRBV27,-,CASSPGTLYEQYF,TGTGCCAGCAGCCCCGGGACACTCTACGAGCAGTACTTC
TRBJ2-3,TRBD1,TRBV18,-,CASSPPGQLGTDTQYF,TGTGCCAGCTCACCACCGGGACAGTTGGGCACAGATACGCAGTATTTT